The present TCR beta chain was sequenced within a study of blood T cells in healthy people across ages. Study-wide results and caveats: Higher naive T cell percentage went strongly together with higher TCR beta diversity.

V dropped 0 bases and J dropped 0 bases, with 19 bases sitting between them. In germline, CDR1 is LGHNA, CDR2 YSLEER. The CDR3 sequence is 19 residues long. Using a J-beta primer mix together with a sample-barcoded 5' primer, a second PCR was run for roughly 6 to 12 cycles. TCRdb analysed the 5' RACE reads with MiXCR anew, one entry per CDR3 protein. The sample includes about 1.4 million distinct CDR3 sequences, 45% to 70% of them seen just once. As concerns this clonotype: The antigen is unknown.

The sequenced material came from blood. This sequence was found in a man aged 18 to 30 in good health. The J gene is TRBJ2-3, the V gene TRBV4-3; tentative D call: TRBD2 (6 bases). The CDR3 DNA follows: TGCGCCAGCAGCCAAGATCACGAGCGGGTCAGTGGGAGCACAGATACGCAGTATTTT. Its protein is CASSQDHERVSGSTDTQYF.